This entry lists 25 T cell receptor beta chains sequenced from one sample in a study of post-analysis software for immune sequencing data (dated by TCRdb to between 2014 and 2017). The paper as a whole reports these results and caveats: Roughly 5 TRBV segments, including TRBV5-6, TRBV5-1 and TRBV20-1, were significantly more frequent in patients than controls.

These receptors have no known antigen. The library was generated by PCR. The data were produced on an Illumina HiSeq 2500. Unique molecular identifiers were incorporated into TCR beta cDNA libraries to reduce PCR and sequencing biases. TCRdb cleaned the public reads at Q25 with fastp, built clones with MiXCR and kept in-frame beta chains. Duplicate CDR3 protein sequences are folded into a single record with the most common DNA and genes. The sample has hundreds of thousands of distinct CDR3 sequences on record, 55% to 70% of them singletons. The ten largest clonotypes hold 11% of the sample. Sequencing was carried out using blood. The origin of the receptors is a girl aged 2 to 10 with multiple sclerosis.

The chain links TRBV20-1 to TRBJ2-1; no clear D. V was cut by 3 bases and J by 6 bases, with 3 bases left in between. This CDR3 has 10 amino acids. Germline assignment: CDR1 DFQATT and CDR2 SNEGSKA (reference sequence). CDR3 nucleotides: TGCAGTGCTAGGGTCAATGAGCAGTTCTTC. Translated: CSARVNEQFF.

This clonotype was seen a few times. The CDR3 coding sequence is TGTGCCAGCAGAGAAGGACTAGCGTTATCAGATACGCAGTATTTT. It is translated as CASREGLALSDTQYF. The chain recombines TRBV12-3 or TRBV12-4 with TRBJ2-3, with 9 bases lining up with TRBD2. The CDR3 has 15 amino acids. J gave up 4 bases and V 6 bases, and 8 bases lay outside the gene matches.

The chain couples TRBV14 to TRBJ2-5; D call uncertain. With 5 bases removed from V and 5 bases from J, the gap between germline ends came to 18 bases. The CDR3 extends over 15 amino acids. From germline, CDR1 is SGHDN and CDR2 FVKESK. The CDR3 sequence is CASSSPTETRETQYF. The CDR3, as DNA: TGTGCCAGCAGCTCACCCACTGAGACAAGGGAGACCCAGTACTTC.

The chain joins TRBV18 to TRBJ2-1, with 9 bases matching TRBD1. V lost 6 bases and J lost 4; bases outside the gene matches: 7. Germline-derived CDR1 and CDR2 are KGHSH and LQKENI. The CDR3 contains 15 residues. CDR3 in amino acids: CASSPGQGHYNEQFF. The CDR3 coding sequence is TGTGCCAGCTCCCCTGGACAGGGGCATTACAATGAGCAGTTCTTC.

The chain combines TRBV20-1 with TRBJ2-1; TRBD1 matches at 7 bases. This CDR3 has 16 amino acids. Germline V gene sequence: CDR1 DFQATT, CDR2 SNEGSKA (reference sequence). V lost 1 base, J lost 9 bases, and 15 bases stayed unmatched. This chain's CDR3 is CSARGPPGQSRSEQFF. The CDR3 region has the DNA TGCAGTGCTAGAGGACCCCCGGGACAGTCACGTAGTGAGCAGTTCTTC.

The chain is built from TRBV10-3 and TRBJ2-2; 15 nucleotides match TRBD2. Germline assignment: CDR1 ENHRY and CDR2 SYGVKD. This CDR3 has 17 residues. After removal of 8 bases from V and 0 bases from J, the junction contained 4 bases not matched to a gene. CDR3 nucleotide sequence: TGTGCCATCTCCGGGACTAGCGGGAGGACGAACACCGGGGAGCTGTTTTTT. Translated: CAISGTSGRTNTGELFF.

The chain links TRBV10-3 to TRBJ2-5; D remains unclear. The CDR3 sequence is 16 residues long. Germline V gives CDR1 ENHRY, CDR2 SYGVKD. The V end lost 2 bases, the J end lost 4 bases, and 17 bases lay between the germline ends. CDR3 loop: CAISEILVKGRETQYF. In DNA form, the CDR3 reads TGTGCCATCAGTGAGATTTTAGTGAAGGGTCGAGAGACCCAGTACTTC.

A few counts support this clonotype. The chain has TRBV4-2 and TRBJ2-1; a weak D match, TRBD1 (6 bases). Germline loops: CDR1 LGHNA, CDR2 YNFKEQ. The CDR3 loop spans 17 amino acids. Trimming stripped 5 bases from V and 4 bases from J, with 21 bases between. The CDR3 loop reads CASSSHGAGVGYNEQFF. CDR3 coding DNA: TGTGCCAGCAGCTCGCATGGAGCAGGGGTAGGATACAATGAGCAGTTCTTC.

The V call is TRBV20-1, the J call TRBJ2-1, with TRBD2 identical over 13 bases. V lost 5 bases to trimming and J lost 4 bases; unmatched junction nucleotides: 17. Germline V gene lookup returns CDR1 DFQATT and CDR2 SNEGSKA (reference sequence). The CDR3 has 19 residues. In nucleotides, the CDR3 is TGCAGTGCTTACACCGGGACTAGCGGGACGAGTGCGTTGTACAATGAGCAGTTCTTC. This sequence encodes CSAYTGTSGTSALYNEQFF.

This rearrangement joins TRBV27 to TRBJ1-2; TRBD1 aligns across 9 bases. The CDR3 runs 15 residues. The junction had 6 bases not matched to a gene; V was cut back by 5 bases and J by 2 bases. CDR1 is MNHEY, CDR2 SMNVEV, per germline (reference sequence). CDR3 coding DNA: TGTGCCAGCAGTACTTACAGGGGGCTGAACTATGGCTACACCTTC. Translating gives CASSTYRGLNYGYTF.

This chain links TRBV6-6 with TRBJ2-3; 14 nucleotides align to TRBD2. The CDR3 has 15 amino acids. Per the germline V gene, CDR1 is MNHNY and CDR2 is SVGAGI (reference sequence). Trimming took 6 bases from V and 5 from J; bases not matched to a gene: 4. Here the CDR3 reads CASSPGLAGGDTQYF. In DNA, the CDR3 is TGTGCCAGCAGCCCTGGACTAGCGGGAGGAGATACGCAGTATTTT.

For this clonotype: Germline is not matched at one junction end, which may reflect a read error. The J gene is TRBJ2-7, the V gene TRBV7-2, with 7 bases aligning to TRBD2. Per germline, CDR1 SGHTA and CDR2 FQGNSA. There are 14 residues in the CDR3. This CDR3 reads CASSPPGLHYEQYF. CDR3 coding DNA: TGTGCGAGCAGCCCTCCGGGACTACACTACGAGCAGTACTTC.

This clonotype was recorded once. CDR3 in amino acids: CASSQDLGAGRTDTQYF. For the CDR3, the DNA is TGTGCCAGCAGCCAAGACTTAGGGGCAGGACGCACAGATACGCAGTATTTT. The rearrangement links TRBV14 to TRBJ2-3; perhaps TRBD1 as D (5 bases). V lost 0 bases and J 1 base, leaving 14 bases between the germline ends. CDR1 SGHDN and CDR2 FVKESK come from the germline V gene. This CDR3 has 17 residues.

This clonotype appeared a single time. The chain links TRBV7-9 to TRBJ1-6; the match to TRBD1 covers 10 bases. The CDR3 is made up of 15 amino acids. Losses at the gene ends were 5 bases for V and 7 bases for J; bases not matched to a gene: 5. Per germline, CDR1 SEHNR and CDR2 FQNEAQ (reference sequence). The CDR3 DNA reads TGTGCCAGCAGCCTCGACAGGGGGCTCAATTCACCCCTCCACTTT. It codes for CASSLDRGLNSPLHF.

In DNA form, the CDR3 reads TGTGCCAGCATCAATGAACGGGGGGGCCGAGTTGTTGAGCAGTTCTTC. It translates to CASINERGGRVVEQFF. The rearrangement links TRBV21-1 to TRBJ2-1; the table names TRBD2, a call not compared with the DNA. TRBV21-1 corresponds to a pseudogene. The CDR3 sequence is 16 residues long.

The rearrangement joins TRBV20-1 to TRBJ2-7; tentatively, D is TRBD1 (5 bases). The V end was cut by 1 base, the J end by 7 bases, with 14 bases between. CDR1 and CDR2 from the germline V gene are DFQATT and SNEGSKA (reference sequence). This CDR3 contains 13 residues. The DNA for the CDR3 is TGCAGTGCTAGAGGTGGACATAGCAATGAGCAGTACTTC. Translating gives CSARGGHSNEQYF.

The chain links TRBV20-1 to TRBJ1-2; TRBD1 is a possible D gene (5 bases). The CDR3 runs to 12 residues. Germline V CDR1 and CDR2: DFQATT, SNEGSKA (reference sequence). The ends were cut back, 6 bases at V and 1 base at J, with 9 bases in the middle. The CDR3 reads CSAGDFNYGYTF. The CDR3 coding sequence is TGCAGTGCGGGGGACTTTAACTATGGCTACACCTTC.

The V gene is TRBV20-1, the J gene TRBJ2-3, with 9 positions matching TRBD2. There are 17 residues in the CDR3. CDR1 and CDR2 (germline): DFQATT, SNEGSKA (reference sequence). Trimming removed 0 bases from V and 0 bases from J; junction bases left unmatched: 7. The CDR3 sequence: CSARDRSGSPSTDTQYF. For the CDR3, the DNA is TGCAGTGCTAGAGATCGTAGCGGGAGCCCAAGCACAGATACGCAGTATTTT.

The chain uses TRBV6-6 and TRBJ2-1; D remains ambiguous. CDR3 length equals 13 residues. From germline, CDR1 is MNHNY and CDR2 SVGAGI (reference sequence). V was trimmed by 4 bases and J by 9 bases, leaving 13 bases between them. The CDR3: CASSLGNLVEQFF. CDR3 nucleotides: TGTGCCAGCAGTTTGGGAAATCTGGTTGAGCAGTTCTTC.

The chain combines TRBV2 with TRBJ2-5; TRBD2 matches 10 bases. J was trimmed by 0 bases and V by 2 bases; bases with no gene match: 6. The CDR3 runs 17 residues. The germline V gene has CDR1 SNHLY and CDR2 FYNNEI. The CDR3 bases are TGTGCCAGCAGTGAATCAAAGCTAGCGGGAGACCAAGAGACCCAGTACTTC. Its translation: CASSESKLAGDQETQYF.

Written as DNA, the CDR3 is TGTGCCAGCGGGCTAGCGGCCGCTAGCTCCTACGAGCAGTACTTC. It encodes CASGLAAASSYEQYF. V and J are TRBV27 and TRBJ2-7; TRBD2 aligns across 7 bases. Trimming cost V 8 bases and J 0 bases; bases outside gene matches: 10. Germline V gene sequence: CDR1 MNHEY, CDR2 SMNVEV (reference sequence). The CDR3 has 15 residues.

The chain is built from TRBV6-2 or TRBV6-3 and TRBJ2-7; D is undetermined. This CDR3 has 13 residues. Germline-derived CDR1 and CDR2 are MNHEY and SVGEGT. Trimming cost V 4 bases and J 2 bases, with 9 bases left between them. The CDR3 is CASSFGSPYEQYF. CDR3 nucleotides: TGTGCCAGCAGTTTTGGCAGTCCCTACGAGCAGTACTTC.

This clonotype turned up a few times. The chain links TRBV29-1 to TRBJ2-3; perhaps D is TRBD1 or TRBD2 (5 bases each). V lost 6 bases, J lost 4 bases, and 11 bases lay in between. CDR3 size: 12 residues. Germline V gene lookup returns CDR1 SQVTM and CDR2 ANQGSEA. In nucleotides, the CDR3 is TGCAGCGTGGCGAGGGGTGCAGATACGCAGTATTTT. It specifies CSVARGADTQYF.

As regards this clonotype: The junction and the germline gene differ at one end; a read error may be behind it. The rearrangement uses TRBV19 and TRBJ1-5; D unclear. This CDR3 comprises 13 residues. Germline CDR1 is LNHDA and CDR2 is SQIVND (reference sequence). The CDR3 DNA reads TGTGCTAGTAACACAGCCCGGGAACAGCCCCAGCATTTT. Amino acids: CASNTAREQPQHF.

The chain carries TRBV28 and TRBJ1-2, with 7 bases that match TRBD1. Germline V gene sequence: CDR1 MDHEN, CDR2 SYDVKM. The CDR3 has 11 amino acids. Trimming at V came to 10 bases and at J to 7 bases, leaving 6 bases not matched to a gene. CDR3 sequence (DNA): TGTGCCATTGAGGGGGCTGGTGGCTACACCTTC. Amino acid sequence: CAIEGAGGYTF.